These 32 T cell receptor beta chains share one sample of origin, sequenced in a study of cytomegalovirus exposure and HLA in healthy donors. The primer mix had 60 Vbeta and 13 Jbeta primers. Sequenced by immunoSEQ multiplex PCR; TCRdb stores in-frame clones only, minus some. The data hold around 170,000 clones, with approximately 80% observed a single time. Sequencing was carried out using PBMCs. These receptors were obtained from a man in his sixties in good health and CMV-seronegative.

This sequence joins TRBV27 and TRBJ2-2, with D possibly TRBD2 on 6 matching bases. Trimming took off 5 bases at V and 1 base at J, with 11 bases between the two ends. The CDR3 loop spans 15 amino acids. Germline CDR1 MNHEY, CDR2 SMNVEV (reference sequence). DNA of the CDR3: TGTGCCAGCAGTCCGGGGAGGAGGAACACCGGGGAGCTGTTTTTT. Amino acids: CASSPGRRNTGELFF.

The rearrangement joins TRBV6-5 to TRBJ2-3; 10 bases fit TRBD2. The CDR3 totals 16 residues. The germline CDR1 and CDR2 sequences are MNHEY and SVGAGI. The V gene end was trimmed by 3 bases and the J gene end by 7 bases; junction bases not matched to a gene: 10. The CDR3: CASSYLIAGGLYTQYF. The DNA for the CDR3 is TGTGCCAGCAGTTATCTTATAGCGGGGGGTCTTTATACGCAGTATTTT.

DNA for the CDR3: TGTGCCAGCAGCTTGCGGGGGGCTTTCATTTACGAGCAGTACTTC. Translation gives CASSLRGAFIYEQYF. The chain has TRBV11-2 and TRBJ2-7, with TRBD2 identical over 8 bases. The CDR3 contains 15 residues. Trimming cost V 3 bases and J 4 bases; bases outside gene matches: 8. Germline CDR1 is SGHAT and CDR2 is FQNNGV.

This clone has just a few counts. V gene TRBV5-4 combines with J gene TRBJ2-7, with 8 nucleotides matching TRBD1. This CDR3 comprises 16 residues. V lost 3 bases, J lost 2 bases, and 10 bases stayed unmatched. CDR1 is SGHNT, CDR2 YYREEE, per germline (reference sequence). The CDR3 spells CASSSPEDRETYEQYF. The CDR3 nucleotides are TGTGCCAGCAGCTCCCCCGAGGACAGGGAGACCTACGAGCAGTACTTC.

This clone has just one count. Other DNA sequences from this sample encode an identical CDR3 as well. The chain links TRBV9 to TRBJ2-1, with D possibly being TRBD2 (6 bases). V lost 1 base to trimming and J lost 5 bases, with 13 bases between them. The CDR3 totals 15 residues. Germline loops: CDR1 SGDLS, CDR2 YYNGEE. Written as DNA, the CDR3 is TGTGCCAGCAGCGTATCCGGGACTTCTAACAATGAGCAGTTCTTC. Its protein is CASSVSGTSNNEQFF.

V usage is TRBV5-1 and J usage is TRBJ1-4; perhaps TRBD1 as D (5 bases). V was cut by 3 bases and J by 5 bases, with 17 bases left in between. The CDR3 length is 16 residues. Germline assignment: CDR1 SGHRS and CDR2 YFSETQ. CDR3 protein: CASSSGPMAGNEKLFF. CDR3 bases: TGCGCCAGCAGCTCGGGACCCATGGCGGGAAATGAAAAACTGTTTTTT.

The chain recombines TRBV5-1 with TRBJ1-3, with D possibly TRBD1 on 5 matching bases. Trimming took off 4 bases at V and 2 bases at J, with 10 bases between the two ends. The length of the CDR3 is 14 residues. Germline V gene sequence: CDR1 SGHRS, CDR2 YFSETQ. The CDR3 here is CASSEDSAGNTIYF. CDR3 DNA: TGCGCCAGCAGCGAAGACAGCGCTGGAAACACCATATATTTT. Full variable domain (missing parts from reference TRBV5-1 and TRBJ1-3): KAGVTQTPRYLIKTRGQQVTLSCSPISGHRSVSWYQQTPGQGLQFLFEYFSETQRNKGNFPGRFSGRQFSNSRSEMNVSTLELGDSALYLCASSEDSAGNTIYFGEGSWLTVV.

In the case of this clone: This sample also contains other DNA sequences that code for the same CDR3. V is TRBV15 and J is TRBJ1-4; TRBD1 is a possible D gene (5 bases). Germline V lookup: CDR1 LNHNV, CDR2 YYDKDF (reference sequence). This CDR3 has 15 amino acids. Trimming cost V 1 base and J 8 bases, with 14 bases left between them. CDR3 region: CATSRVAGLTEKLFF. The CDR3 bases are TGTGCCACCAGCAGAGTGGCAGGGCTTACCGAAAAACTGTTTTTT.

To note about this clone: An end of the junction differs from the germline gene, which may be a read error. Here the CDR3 reads CASRPGQAEYPF. CDR3 nucleotide sequence: TGTGCCAGCAGGCCGGGACAGGCGGAGTACCCCTTC. The gene calls are TRBV6-6 and TRBJ1-2; 8 bases fit TRBD1. This CDR3 comprises 12 residues. The germline V gene has CDR1 MNHNY and CDR2 SVGAGI (reference sequence).

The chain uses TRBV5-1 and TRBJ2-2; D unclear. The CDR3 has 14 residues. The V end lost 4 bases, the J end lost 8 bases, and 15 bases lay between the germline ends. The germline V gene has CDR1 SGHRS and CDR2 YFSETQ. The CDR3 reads CASSDQPTTGELFF. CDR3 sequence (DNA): TGCGCCAGCAGCGATCAGCCTACGACAGGGGAGCTGTTTTTT.

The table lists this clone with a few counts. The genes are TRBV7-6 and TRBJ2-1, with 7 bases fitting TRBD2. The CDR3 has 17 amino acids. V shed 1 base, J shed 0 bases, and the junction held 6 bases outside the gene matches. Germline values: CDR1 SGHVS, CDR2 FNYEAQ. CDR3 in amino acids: CASSLGQRGSSYNEQFF. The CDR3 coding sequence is TGTGCCAGCAGCTTAGGTCAGCGGGGCAGCTCCTACAATGAGCAGTTCTTC.

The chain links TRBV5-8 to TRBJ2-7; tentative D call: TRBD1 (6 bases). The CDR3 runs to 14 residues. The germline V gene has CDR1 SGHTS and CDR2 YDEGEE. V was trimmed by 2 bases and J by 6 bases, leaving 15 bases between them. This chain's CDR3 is CASSLEQGRGEQYF. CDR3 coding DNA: TGTGCCAGCAGCTTAGAACAGGGTAGGGGCGAGCAGTACTTC.

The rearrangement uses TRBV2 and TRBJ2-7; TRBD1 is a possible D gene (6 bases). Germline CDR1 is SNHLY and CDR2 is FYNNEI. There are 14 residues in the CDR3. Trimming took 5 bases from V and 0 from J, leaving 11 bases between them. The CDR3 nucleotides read TGTGCCAGCAGTCTGGACAGCCCCTCCTACGAGCAGTACTTC. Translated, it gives CASSLDSPSYEQYF.

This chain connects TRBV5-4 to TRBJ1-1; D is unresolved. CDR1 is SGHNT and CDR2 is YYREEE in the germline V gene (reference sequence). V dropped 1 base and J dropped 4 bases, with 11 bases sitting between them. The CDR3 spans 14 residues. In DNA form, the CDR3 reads TGTGCCAGCAGCTTGCGGGGTGGCGGCACTGAAGCTTTCTTT. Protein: CASSLRGGGTEAFF.

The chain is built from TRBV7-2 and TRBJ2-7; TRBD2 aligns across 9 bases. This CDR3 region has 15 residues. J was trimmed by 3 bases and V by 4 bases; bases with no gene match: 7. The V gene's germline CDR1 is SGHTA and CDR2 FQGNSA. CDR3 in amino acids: CASSYAGGRGYEQYF. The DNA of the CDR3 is TGTGCCAGCAGCTATGCGGGGGGGAGGGGCTACGAGCAGTACTTC.

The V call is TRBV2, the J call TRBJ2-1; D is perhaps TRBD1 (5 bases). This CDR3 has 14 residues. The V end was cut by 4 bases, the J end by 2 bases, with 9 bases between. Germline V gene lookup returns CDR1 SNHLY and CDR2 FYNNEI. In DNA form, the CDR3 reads TGTGCCAGCAGTGCTTCAGGGCCCTACAATGAGCAGTTCTTC. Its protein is CASSASGPYNEQFF.

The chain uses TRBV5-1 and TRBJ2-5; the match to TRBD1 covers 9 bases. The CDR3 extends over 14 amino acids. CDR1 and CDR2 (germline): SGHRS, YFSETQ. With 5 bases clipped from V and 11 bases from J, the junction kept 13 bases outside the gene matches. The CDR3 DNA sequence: TGCGCCAGCAGGGCCGGGACAGGGTACGGTGAGCAGTACTTC. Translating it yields CASRAGTGYGEQYF.

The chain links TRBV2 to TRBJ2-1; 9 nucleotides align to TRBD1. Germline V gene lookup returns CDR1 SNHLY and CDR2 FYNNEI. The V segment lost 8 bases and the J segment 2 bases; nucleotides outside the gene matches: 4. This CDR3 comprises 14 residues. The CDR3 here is CASLGTGPYNEQFF. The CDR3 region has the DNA TGTGCCAGCCTTGGGACAGGGCCCTACAATGAGCAGTTCTTC.

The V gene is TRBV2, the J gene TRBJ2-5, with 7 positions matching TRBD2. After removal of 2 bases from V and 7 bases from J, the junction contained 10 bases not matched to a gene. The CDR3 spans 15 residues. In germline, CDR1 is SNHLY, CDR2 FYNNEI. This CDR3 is CASSERTSEAGTQYF. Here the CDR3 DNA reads TGTGCCAGCAGTGAACGCACTAGCGAGGCGGGGACCCAGTACTTC.

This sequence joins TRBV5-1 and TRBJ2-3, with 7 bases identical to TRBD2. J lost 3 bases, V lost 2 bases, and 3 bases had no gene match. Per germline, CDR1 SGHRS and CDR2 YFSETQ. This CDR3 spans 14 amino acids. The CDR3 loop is CASSLASGTDTQYF. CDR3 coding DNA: TGCGCCAGCAGCTTAGCTAGCGGAACAGATACGCAGTATTTT.

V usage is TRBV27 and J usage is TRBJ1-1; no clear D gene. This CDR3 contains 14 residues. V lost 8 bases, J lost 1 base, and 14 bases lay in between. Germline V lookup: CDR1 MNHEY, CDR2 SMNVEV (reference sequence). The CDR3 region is CASARSNKNTEAFF. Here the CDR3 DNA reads TGTGCCAGCGCCAGATCGAACAAGAACACTGAAGCTTTCTTT.

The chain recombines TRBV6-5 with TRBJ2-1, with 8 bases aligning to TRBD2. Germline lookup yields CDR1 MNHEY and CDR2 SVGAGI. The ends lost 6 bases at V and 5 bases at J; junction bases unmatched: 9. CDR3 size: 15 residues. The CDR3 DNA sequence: TGTGCCAGCAGAGGGAGCGGGAGAACCCACAATGAGCAGTTCTTC. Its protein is CASRGSGRTHNEQFF.

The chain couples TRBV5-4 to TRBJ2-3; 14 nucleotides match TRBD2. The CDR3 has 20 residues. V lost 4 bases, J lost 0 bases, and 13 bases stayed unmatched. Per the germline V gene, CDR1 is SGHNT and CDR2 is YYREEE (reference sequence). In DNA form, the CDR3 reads TGTGCCAGCAGCCGACCTGGACTAGCGGGAGGTATAACTAGCACAGATACGCAGTATTTT. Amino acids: CASSRPGLAGGITSTDTQYF.

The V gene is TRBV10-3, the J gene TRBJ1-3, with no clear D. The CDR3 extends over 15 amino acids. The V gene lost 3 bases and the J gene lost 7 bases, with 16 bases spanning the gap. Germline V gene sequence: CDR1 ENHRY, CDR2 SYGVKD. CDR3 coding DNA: TGTGCCATCAGTGATAGAGAGGGCCGGTGGAACACCATATATTTT. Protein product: CAISDREGRWNTIYF.

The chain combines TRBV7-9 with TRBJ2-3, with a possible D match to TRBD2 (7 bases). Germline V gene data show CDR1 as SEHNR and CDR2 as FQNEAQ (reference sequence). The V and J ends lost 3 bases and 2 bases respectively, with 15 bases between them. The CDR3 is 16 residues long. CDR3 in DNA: TGTGCCAGCAGCTTGGGGGGGGCGCGTTACACAGATACGCAGTATTTT. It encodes CASSLGGARYTDTQYF.

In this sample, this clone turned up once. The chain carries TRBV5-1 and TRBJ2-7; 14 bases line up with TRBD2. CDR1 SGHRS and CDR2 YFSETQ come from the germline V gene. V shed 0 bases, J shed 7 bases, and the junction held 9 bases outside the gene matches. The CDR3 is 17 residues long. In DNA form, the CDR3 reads TGCGCCAGCAGCTTGGGAGGGACTAGCGGGGGACTAAGTGAGCAGTACTTC. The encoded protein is CASSLGGTSGGLSEQYF. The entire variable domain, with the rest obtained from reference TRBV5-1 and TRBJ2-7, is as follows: KAGVTQTPRYLIKTRGQQVTLSCSPISGHRSVSWYQQTPGQGLQFLFEYFSETQRNKGNFPGRFSGRQFSNSRSEMNVSTLELGDSALYLCASSLGGTSGGLSEQYFGPGTRLTVT.

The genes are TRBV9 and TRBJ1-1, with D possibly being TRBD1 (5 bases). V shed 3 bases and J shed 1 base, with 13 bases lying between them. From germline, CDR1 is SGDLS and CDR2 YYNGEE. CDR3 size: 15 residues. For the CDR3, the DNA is TGTGCCAGCAGCGCTCAGGCGGGGGGGAACACTGAAGCTTTCTTT. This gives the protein CASSAQAGGNTEAFF.

In nucleotides, the CDR3 is TGTGCCATCAGTGAGTATAGCGGGGGTAATGAGCAGTTCTTC. Translated, it gives CAISEYSGGNEQFF. V and J are TRBV10-3 and TRBJ2-1, with 9 bases that match TRBD2. Losses at the gene ends were 1 base for V and 7 bases for J; bases not matched to a gene: 2. Germline V gene sequence: CDR1 ENHRY, CDR2 SYGVKD. CDR3 length: 14 amino acids.

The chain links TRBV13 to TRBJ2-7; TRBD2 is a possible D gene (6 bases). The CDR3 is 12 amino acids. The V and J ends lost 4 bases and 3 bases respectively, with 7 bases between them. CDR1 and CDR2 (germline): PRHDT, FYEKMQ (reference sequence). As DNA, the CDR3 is TGTGCCAGCAGCTCCGGGGGCTACGAGCAGTACTTC. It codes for CASSSGGYEQYF.

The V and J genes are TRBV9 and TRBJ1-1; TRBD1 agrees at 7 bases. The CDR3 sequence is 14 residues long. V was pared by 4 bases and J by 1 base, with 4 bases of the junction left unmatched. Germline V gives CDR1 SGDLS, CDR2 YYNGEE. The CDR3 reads CASSTWTGNTEAFF. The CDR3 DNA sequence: TGTGCCAGCAGCACCTGGACAGGGAACACTGAAGCTTTCTTT.

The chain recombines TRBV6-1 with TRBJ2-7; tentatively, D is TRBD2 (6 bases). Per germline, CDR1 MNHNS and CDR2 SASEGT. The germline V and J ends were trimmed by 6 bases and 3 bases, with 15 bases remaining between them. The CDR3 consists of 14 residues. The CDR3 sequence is CASRGGGAYYEQYF. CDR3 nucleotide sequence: TGTGCCAGCAGGGGGGGAGGAGCATACTACGAGCAGTACTTC.

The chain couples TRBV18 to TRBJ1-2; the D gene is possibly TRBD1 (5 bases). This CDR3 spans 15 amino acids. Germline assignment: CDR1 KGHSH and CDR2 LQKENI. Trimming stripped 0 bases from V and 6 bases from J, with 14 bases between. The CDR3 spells CASSPPSRVVNGYTF. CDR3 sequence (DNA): TGTGCCAGCTCACCACCGAGCAGGGTCGTAAATGGCTACACCTTC. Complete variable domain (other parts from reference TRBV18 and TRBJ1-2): NAGVMQNPRHLVRRRGQEARLRCSPMKGHSHVYWYRQLPEEGLKFMVYLQKENIIDESGMPKERFSAEFPKEGPSILRIQQVVRGDSAAYFCASSPPSRVVNGYTFGSGTRLTVV.